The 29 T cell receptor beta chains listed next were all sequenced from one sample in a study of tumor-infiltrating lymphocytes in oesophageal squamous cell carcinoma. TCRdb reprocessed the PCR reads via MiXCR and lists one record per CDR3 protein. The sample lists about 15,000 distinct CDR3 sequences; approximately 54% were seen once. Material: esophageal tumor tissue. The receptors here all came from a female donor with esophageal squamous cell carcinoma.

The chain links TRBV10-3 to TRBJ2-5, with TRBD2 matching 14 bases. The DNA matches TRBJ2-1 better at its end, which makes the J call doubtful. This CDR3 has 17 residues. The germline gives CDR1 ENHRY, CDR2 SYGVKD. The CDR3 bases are TGTGCCATCAGTGCGGGACTAGCGGGAGTAGTTGGGAATGAGCAGTTCTTC. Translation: CAISAGLAGVVGNEQFF.

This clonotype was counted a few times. The CDR3 spells CSANPDGNIGQFF. Here the CDR3 DNA reads TGCAGTGCTAACCCCGACGGGAATATTGGGCAGTTCTTC. This chain uses TRBV20-1 with TRBJ2-7; TRBD2 might be the D (5 bases). The J call may be incorrect, as the DNA end agrees better with TRBJ2-1. Germline lookup yields CDR1 DFQATT and CDR2 SNEGSKA (reference sequence). This CDR3 is 13 amino acids long.

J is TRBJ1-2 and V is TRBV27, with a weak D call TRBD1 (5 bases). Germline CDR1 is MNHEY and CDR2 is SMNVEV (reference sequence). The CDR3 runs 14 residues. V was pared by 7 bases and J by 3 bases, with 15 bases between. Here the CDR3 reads CASKGAGWDYGYTF. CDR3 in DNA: TGTGCCAGCAAAGGGGCAGGGTGGGACTATGGCTACACCTTC.

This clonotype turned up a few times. The CDR3 sequence: CASSLASLAEQFF. CDR3 bases: TGTGCCAGCAGCTTAGCGAGTTTGGCAGAGCAGTTCTTC. This chain links TRBV7-9 with TRBJ2-1; the D is unclear. Germline CDR1 is SEHNR and CDR2 is FQNEAQ (reference sequence). The CDR3 consists of 13 residues. The V and J ends lost 0 bases and 10 bases respectively, with 10 bases between them.

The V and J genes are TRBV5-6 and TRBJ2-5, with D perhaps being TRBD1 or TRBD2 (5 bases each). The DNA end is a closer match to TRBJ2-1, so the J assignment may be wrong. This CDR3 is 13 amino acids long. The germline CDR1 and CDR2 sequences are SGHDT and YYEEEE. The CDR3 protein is CASSWGRTGEQFF. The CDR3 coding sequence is TGTGCCAGCAGCTGGGGACGAACAGGTGAGCAGTTCTTC.

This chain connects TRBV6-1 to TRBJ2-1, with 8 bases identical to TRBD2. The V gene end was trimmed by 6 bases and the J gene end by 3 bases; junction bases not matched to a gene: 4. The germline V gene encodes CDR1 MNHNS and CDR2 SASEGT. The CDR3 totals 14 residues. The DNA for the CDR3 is TGTGCCAGCAGGGGACTAGGTGGCTACAATGAGCAGTTCTTC. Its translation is CASRGLGGYNEQFF.

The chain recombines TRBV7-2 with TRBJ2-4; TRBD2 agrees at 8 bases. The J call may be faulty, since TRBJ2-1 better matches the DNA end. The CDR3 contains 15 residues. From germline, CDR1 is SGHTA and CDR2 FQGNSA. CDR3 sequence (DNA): TGTGCCAGCAGCTTAGTGACGGGAGGGAGGGGCGAGCAGTTCTTC. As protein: CASSLVTGGRGEQFF.

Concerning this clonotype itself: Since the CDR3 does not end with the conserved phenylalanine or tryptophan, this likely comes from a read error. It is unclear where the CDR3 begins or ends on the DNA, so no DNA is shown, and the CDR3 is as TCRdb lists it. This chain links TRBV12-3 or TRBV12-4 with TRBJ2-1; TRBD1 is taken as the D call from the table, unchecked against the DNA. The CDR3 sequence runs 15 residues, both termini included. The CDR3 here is CASRETGGGGYTFGS.

The CDR3 bases are TGTGCCAGCAGCTCGGGACCAACCTACGAGCAGTACTTC. Translating it yields CASSSGPTYEQYF. The chain is built from TRBV7-3 and TRBJ2-7, with D possibly called TRBD1 or TRBD2 (5 bases each). The CDR3 runs to 13 residues. Germline CDR1 SGHTA, CDR2 FQGTGA. The ends were cut back, 4 bases at V and 2 bases at J, with 9 bases in the middle.

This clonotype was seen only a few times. The CDR3 spells CASSYPFGHHSGANVLTF. CDR3 nucleotide sequence: TGTGCCAGCAGCTACCCTTTTGGACACCACTCTGGGGCCAACGTCCTGACTTTC. This chain joins TRBV7-2 and TRBJ2-6, with a weak D call TRBD1 (5 bases). Germline loops: CDR1 SGHTA, CDR2 FQGNSA. CDR3 length: 18 amino acids. V was cut by 4 bases and J by 0 bases, with 16 bases left in between.

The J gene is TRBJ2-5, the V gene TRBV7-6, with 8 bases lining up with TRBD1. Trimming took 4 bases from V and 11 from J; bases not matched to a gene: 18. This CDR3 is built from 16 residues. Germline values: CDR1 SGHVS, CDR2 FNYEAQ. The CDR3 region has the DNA TGTGCCAGCAGCTCGGACAGGGAATCTGGCTACAATGAGCAGTACTTC. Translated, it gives CASSSDRESGYNEQYF.

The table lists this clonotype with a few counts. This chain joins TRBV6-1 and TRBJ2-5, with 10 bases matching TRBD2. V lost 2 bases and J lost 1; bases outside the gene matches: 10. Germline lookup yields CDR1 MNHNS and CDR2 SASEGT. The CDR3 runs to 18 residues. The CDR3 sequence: CASSEWPSGSGIQETQYF. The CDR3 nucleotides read TGTGCCAGCAGTGAATGGCCTAGCGGGAGCGGGATCCAAGAGACCCAGTACTTC.

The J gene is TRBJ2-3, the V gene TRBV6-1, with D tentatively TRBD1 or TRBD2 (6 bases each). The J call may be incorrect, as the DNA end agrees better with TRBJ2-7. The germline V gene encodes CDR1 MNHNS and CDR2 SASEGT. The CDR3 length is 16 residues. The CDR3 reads CAHGGDNQLWVYEQYF. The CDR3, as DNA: TGTGCCCACGGAGGGGACAATCAACTCTGGGTCTACGAGCAGTACTTC.

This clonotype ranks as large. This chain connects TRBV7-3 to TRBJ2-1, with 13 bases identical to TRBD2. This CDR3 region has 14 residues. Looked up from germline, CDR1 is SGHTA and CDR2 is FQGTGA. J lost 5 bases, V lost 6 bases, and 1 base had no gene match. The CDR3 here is CASRLAGGNNEQFF. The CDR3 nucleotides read TGTGCCAGCAGACTAGCGGGAGGGAACAATGAGCAGTTCTTC.

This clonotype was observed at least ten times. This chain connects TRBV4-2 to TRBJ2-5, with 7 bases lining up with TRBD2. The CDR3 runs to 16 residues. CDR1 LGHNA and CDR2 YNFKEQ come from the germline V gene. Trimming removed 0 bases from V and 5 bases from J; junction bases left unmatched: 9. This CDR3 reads CASSQEALAEGETQYF. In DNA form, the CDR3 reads TGTGCCAGCAGCCAAGAGGCTCTAGCGGAGGGGGAGACCCAGTACTTC.

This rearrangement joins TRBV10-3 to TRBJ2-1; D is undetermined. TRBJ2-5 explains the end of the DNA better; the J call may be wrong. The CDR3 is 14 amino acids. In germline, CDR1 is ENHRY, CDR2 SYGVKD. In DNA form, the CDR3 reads TGTGCCATCAGTGAGGTGTCGGACCAAGAGACCCAGTACTTC. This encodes CAISEVSDQETQYF.

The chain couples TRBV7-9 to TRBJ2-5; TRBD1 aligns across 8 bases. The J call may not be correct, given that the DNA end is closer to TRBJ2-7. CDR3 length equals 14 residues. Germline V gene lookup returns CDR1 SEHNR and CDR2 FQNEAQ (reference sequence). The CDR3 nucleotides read TGTGCCAGCAGCCGATGGACAGGGACCTACGAGCAGTACTTC. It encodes CASSRWTGTYEQYF.

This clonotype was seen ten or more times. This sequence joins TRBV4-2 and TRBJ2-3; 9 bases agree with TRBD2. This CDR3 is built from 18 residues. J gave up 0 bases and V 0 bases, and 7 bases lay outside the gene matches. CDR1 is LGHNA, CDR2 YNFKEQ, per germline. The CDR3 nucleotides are TGTGCCAGCAGCCAAGAGTTGGGTACTAGCGGGAGCACAGATACGCAGTATTTT. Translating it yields CASSQELGTSGSTDTQYF.

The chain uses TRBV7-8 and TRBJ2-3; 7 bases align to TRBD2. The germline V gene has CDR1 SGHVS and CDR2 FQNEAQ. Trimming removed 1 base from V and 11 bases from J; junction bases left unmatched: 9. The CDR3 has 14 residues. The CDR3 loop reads CASSLVGDQRGQYF. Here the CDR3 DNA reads TGTGCCAGCAGCTTAGTCGGGGACCAGCGGGGGCAGTATTTT.

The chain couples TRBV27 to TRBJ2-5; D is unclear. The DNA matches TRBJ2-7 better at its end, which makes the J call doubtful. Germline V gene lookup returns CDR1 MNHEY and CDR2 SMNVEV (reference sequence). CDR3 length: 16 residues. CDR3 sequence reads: CASSLSGGIPSYEQYF. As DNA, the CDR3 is TGTGCCAGCAGTTTATCTGGCGGCATACCCTCCTACGAGCAGTACTTC.

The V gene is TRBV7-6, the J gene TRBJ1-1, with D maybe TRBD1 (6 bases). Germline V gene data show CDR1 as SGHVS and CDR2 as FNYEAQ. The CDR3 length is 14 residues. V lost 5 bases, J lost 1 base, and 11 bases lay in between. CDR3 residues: CASSLGQTNTEAFF. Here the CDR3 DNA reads TGTGCCAGCAGCCTTGGACAGACGAACACTGAAGCTTTCTTT.

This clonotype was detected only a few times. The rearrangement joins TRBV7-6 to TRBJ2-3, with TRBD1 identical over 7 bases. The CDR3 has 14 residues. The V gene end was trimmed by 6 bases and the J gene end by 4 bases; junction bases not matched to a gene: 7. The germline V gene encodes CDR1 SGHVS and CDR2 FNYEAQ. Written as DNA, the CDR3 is TGTGCCAGCAGTTGGGACAGTTATGCAGATACGCAGTATTTT. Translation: CASSWDSYADTQYF. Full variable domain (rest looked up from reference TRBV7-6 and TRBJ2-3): GAGVSQSPRYKVTKRGQDVALRCDPISGHVSLYWYRQALGQGPEFLTYFNYEAQQDKSGLPNDRFSAERPEGSISTLTIQRTEQRDSAMYRCASSWDSYADTQYFGPGTRLTVL.

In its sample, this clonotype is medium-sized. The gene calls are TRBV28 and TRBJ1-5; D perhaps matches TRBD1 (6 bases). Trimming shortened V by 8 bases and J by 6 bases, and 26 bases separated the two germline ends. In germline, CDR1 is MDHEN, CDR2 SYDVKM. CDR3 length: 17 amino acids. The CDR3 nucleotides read TGTGCCAGCGGAACCGAAACAGGGAGGACGGGTGGTCAGCCCCAGCATTTT. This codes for CASGTETGRTGGQPQHF.

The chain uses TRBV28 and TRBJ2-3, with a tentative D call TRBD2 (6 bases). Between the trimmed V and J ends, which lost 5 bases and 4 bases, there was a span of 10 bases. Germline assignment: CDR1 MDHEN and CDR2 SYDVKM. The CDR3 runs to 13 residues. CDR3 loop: CASSPGGSDTQYF. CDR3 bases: TGTGCCAGCAGTCCCGGAGGGTCAGATACGCAGTATTTT.

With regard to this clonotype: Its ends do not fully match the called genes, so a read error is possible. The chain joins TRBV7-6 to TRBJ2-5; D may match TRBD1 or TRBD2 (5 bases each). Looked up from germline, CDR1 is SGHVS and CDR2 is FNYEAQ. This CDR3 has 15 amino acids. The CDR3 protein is CASSLGFGKGETQYF. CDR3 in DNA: TGTGCTAGCAGCTTAGGGTTCGGGAAGGGGGAGACCCAGTACTTC. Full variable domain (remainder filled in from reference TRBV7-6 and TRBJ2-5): GAGVSQSPRYKVTKRGQDVALRCDPISGHVSLYWYRQALGQGPEFLTYFNYEAQQDKSGLPNDRFSAERPEGSISTLTIQRTEQRDSAMYRCASSLGFGKGETQYFGPGTRLLVL.

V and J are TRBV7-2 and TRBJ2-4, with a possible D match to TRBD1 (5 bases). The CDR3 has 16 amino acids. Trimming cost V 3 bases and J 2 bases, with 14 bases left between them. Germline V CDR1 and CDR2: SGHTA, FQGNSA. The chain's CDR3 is CASSFFLRQTKNIQYF. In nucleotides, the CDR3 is TGTGCCAGCAGCTTTTTCCTCCGACAGACCAAAAACATTCAGTACTTC.

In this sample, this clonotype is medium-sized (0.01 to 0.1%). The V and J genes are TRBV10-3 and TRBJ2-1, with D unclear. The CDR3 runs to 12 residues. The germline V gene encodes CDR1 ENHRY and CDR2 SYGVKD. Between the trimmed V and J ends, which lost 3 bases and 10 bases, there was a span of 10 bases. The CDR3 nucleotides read TGTGCCATCAGTGACCTAACGGAAGAGCAGTTCTTC. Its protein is CAISDLTEEQFF.

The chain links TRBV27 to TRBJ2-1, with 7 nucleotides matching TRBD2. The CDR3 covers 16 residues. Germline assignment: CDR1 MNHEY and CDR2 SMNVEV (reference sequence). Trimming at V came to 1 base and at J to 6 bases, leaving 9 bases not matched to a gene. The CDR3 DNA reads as TGTGCCAGCAGTTTATATCTGTCTAGCGGACGCAATGAGCAGTTCTTC. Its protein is CASSLYLSSGRNEQFF.

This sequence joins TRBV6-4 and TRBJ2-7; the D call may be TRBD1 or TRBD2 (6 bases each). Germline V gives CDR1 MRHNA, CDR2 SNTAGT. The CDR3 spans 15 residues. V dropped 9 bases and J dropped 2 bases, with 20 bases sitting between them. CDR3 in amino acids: CASNRGGRLPYEQYF. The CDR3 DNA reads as TGTGCCAGTAATCGTGGGGGGCGCTTACCCTACGAGCAGTACTTC.